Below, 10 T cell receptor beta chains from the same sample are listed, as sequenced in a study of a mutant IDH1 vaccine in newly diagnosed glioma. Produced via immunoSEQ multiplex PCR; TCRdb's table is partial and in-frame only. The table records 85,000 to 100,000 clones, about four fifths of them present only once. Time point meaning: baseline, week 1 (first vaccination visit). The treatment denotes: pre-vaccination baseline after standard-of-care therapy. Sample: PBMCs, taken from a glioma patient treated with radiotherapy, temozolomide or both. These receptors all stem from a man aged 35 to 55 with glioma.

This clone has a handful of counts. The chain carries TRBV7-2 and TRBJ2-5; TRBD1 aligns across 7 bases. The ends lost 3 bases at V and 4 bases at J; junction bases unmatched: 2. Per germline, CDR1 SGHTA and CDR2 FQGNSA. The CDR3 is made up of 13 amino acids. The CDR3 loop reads CASSFRGLETQYF. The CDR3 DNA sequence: TGTGCCAGCAGCTTCAGGGGGTTAGAGACCCAGTACTTC.

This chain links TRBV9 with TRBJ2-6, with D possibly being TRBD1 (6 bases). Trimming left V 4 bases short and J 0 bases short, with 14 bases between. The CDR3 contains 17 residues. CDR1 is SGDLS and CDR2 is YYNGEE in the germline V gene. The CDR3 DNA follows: TGTGCCAGCAGCCCGACAGGTGCTACCTCTGGGGCCAACGTCCTGACTTTC. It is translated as CASSPTGATSGANVLTF.

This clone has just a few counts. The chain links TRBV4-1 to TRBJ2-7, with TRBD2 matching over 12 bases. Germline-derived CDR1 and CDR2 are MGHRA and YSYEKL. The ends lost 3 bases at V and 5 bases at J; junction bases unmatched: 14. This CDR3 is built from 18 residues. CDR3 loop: CASSQRDLAGGRKDEQYF. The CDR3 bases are TGCGCCAGCAGCCAGAGGGACCTAGCGGGAGGGAGAAAGGACGAGCAGTACTTC.

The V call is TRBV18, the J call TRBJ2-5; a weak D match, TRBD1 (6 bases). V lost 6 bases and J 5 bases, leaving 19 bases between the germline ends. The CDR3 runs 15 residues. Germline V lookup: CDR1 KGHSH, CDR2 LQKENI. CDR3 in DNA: TGTGCCAGCTCCTCAGGACAGCTCTTACTGGAGACCCAGTACTTC. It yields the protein CASSSGQLLLETQYF.

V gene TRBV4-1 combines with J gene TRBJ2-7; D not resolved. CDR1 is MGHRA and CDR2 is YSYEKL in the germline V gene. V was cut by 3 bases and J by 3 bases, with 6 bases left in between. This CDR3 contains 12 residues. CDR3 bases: TGCGCCAGCAGCCAGGTGGGCTACGAGCAGTACTTC. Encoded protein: CASSQVGYEQYF.

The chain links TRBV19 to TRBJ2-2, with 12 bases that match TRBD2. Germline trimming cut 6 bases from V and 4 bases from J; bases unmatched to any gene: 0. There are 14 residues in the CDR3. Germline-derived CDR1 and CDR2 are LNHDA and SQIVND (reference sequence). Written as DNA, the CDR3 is TGTGCCAGTAGGACTAGCGGGAGCACCGGGGAGCTGTTTTTT. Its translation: CASRTSGSTGELFF. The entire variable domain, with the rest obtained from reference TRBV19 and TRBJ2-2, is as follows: DGGITQSPKYLFRKEGQNVTLSCEQNLNHDAMYWYRQDPGQGLRLIYYSQIVNDFQKGDIAEGYSVSREKKESFPLTVTSAQKNPTAFYLCASRTSGSTGELFFGEGSRLTVL.

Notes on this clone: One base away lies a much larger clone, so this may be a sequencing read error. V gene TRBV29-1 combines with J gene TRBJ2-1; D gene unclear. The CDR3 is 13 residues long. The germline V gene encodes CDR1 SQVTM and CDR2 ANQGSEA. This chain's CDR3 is CSVEEGALNERFF. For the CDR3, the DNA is TGCAGCGTTGAAGAAGGAGCCCTGAATGAGCGGTTCTTC.

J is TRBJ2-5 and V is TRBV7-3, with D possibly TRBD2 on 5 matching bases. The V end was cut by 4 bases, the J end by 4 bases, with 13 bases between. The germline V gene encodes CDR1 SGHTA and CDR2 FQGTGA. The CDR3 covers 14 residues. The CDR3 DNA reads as TGTGCCAGCAGCTCCCTAGGACGGGGAGAGACCCAGTACTTC. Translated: CASSSLGRGETQYF.

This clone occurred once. CDR3 sequence reads: CASSLHPADLYGYTF. CDR3 in DNA: TGTGCCAGCAGCTTACATCCCGCCGATCTCTATGGCTACACCTTC. V is TRBV7-8 and J is TRBJ1-2; D is ambiguous. The germline V and J ends were trimmed by 2 bases and 4 bases, with 14 bases remaining between them. Germline lookup yields CDR1 SGHVS and CDR2 FQNEAQ. This CDR3 spans 15 amino acids.

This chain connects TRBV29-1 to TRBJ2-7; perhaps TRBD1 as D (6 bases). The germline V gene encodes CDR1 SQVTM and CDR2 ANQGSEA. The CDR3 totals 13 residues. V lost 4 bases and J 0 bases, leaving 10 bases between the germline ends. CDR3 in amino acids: CSVGQELSYEQYF. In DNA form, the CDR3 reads TGCAGCGTTGGACAGGAACTCTCCTACGAGCAGTACTTC.